The 24 T cell receptor beta chains listed next were all sequenced from one sample in a study of vaccination and CD4 T cells after COVID-19. What these receptors recognize is not known. Time point indicated: late sampling 161 to 241 days after vaccination in a few convalescent patients. Treatment reported: 10-day PBMC culture with coronavirus spike peptide pools or control peptides (ViraFEST assay). CD4+ T cells that had been cultured provided DNA sequenced with the Oncomine TCR Beta short-read assay. MiXCR was run by TCRdb on the PCR reads, yielding one entry per CDR3 protein. The sample consists of 16,000 or so distinct CDR3 sequences, roughly half of them appearing once. Sequenced material: CD4+ T cells from blood, cultured in vitro, taken about 7 months after SARS-CoV-2 vaccination. These receptors were obtained from a human donor who had recovered from COVID-19.

V usage is TRBV20-1 and J usage is TRBJ2-7; 11 bases are a match to TRBD1. This CDR3 is built from 14 residues. V dropped 5 bases and J dropped 5; count of bases not matched to a gene: 8. In germline, CDR1 is DFQATT, CDR2 SNEGSKA (reference sequence). The chain's CDR3 is CSASKDRGHHEQYF. DNA of the CDR3: TGCAGTGCTTCGAAGGACAGGGGGCATCACGAGCAGTACTTC.

The V gene is TRBV20-1, the J gene TRBJ1-6; the D is unclear. The CDR3 contains 14 residues. Germline V CDR1 and CDR2: DFQATT, SNEGSKA (reference sequence). Between the trimmed V and J ends, which lost 5 bases and 8 bases, there was a span of 16 bases. The DNA for the CDR3 is TGCAGTGCTTACAGTGATCCCCTTGATTCACCCCTCCACTTT. Protein: CSAYSDPLDSPLHF.

CDR3 in DNA: TGTGCCAGCAGTGAAGGCTGGACTAGTTCCCCCCAGTACTTC. Translating gives CASSEGWTSSPQYF. The J gene is TRBJ2-5, the V gene TRBV2, with 7 bases aligning to TRBD2. The CDR3 is made up of 14 amino acids. Per germline, CDR1 SNHLY and CDR2 FYNNEI. J lost 9 bases, V lost 1 base, and 8 bases had no gene match. Full variable domain (missing parts from reference TRBV2 and TRBJ2-5): EPEVTQTPSHQVTQMGQEVILRCVPISNHLYFYWYRQILGQKVEFLVSFYNNEISEKSEIFDDQFSVERPDGSNFTLKIRSTKLEDSAMYFCASSEGWTSSPQYFGPGTRLLVL.

The rearrangement uses TRBV10-3 and TRBJ2-3; 11 bases are shared with TRBD2. Germline CDR1 and CDR2: ENHRY and SYGVKD. The V and J ends lost 4 bases and 6 bases, in that order; junction bases with no gene match: 12. The CDR3 length is 17 residues. CDR3 amino acids: CAISGGTSGRNPDTQYF. The CDR3 DNA sequence: TGTGCCATCAGTGGAGGGACTAGCGGAAGAAACCCGGATACGCAGTATTTT.

The chain employs TRBV7-6 and TRBJ1-6, with 8 bases that match TRBD1. CDR1 is SGHVS, CDR2 FNYEAQ, per germline. The CDR3 has 15 amino acids. V shed 1 base and J 7 bases; nucleotides not matched to a gene: 3. CDR3 DNA: TGTGCCAGCAGCTTAGAGGCAGGGGGCAATTCACCCCTCCACTTT. Protein: CASSLEAGGNSPLHF.

The chain joins TRBV20-1 to TRBJ1-2; D gene ambiguous. V was shortened by 1 base and J by 3 bases, with 6 bases between the two germline ends. Germline V gene sequence: CDR1 DFQATT, CDR2 SNEGSKA (reference sequence). CDR3 length: 12 amino acids. The CDR3 reads CSARVDDYGYTF. The CDR3 DNA reads TGCAGTGCTAGAGTGGACGACTATGGCTACACCTTC.

This clonotype was detected only once. The CDR3 sequence: CATQLAGGPGEQFF. The DNA of the CDR3 is TGTGCCACCCAACTAGCGGGGGGGCCTGGTGAGCAGTTCTTC. The chain joins TRBV7-9 to TRBJ2-1; 13 bases are a match to TRBD2. Germline V CDR1 and CDR2: SEHNR, FQNEAQ (reference sequence). This CDR3 is built from 14 residues. J lost 9 bases, V lost 10 bases, and 9 bases had no gene match.

This chain uses TRBV2 with TRBJ1-5, with D possibly being TRBD1 (5 bases). Germline CDR1 reads SNHLY; CDR2 reads FYNNEI. Trimming took 4 bases from V and 6 from J, leaving 13 bases between them. The CDR3 is 14 amino acids. This CDR3 reads CASSVRDFGQPQHF. CDR3 nucleotide sequence: TGTGCCAGCAGTGTCAGGGACTTCGGTCAGCCCCAGCATTTT.

The rearrangement links TRBV11-2 to TRBJ2-3; a possible D gene is TRBD1 (5 bases). Germline V CDR1 and CDR2: SGHAT, FQNNGV. V was shortened by 5 bases and J by 4 bases, with 16 bases between the two germline ends. The CDR3 runs to 15 residues. Written as DNA, the CDR3 is TGTGCCAGCAGCCCCGGTGCGATAGGGGCAGATACGCAGTATTTT. This gives the protein CASSPGAIGADTQYF.

The chain has TRBV7-9 and TRBJ2-7; 7 nucleotides align to TRBD2. This CDR3 has 12 residues. In germline, CDR1 is SEHNR, CDR2 FQNEAQ (reference sequence). V lost 8 bases to trimming and J lost 0 bases; unmatched junction nucleotides: 1. The CDR3 bases are TGTGCCAGCCAGCGGGACTCCTACGAGCAGTACTTC. Encoded protein: CASQRDSYEQYF.

The chain uses TRBV7-9 and TRBJ2-3; 8 nucleotides align to TRBD2. After removal of 5 bases from V and 0 bases from J, the junction contained 16 bases not matched to a gene. This CDR3 is 19 amino acids long. CDR1 and CDR2 (germline): SEHNR, FQNEAQ (reference sequence). CDR3: CASSDGGRPYHSSTDTQYF. The DNA of the CDR3 is TGTGCCAGCAGCGATGGCGGGAGGCCGTATCATTCTAGCACAGATACGCAGTATTTT.

The rearrangement links TRBV25-1 to TRBJ2-1, with 8 bases matching TRBD2. Unmatched junction bases numbered 13, after V lost 3 bases and J lost 9 bases. Germline CDR1 and CDR2: MGHDK and SYGVNS. CDR3 size: 16 residues. CDR3 sequence (DNA): TGTGCCAGCAGTGATCCCTCCGGGAGGGCCACTGGTGAGCAGTTCTTC. Translation: CASSDPSGRATGEQFF.

The chain recombines TRBV30 with TRBJ1-6, with a tentative D call TRBD1 (6 bases). CDR3 size: 11 residues. The V end lost 3 bases, the J end lost 11 bases, and 8 bases lay between the germline ends. In germline, CDR1 is GTSNPN, CDR2 SVGIG (reference sequence). CDR3 residues: CAWSQGTPLHF. The CDR3 DNA reads as TGTGCCTGGAGCCAGGGGACACCCCTCCACTTT.

V is TRBV20-1 and J is TRBJ2-5; 10 bases are shared with TRBD1. After removal of 6 bases from V and 4 bases from J, the junction contained 11 bases not matched to a gene. This CDR3 spans 15 amino acids. Germline values: CDR1 DFQATT, CDR2 SNEGSKA (reference sequence). CDR3 sequence: CSAPTGTGVGETQYF. The DNA of the CDR3 is TGCAGTGCCCCGACCGGGACAGGGGTAGGAGAGACCCAGTACTTC.

CDR3 sequence (DNA): TGCAGTACTAACCGGGGGTCAACAGATACGCAGTATTTT. Residues: CSTNRGSTDTQYF. The chain recombines TRBV20-1 with TRBJ2-3, with D perhaps matching TRBD2 (6 bases). Trimming pared 8 bases from V and 3 bases from J, leaving 15 bases between. Germline V lookup: CDR1 DFQATT, CDR2 SNEGSKA (reference sequence). The CDR3 covers 13 residues.

This clonotype was seen only a few times. This chain joins TRBV7-9 and TRBJ1-1; TRBD1 might be the D (6 bases). CDR1 and CDR2 from the germline V gene are SEHNR and FQNEAQ (reference sequence). The CDR3 loop spans 17 amino acids. V was clipped by 5 bases and J by 1 base, with 20 bases between them. The CDR3 nucleotides are TGTGCCAGCAGCATACGCCAGGGGACGCCCGAGAACACTGAAGCTTTCTTT. Protein: CASSIRQGTPENTEAFF.

This chain links TRBV10-3 with TRBJ1-1, with D tentatively TRBD1 (5 bases). Per germline, CDR1 ENHRY and CDR2 SYGVKD. The V gene lost 7 bases and the J gene lost 4 bases, with 19 bases spanning the gap. The CDR3 runs 15 residues. CDR3 sequence: CAITSSGGDRTEAFF. CDR3 DNA: TGTGCCATCACCAGTAGCGGGGGGGATCGCACTGAAGCTTTCTTT.

This clonotype was seen a handful of times. The chain employs TRBV11-2 and TRBJ2-7; 12 bases fit TRBD2. Germline values: CDR1 SGHAT, CDR2 FQNNGV. Trimming removed 5 bases from V and 0 bases from J; junction bases left unmatched: 5. CDR3 size: 16 residues. The DNA for the CDR3 is TGTGCCAGCAGCCATGGGGGACTAGCGGGCTCCTACGAGCAGTACTTC. This gives the protein CASSHGGLAGSYEQYF.

The rearrangement uses TRBV20-1 and TRBJ2-1; 9 bases fit TRBD2. CDR3 length: 13 residues. Germline V gene data show CDR1 as DFQATT and CDR2 as SNEGSKA (reference sequence). V trimming: 3 bases; J trimming: 6 bases; junction bases outside the gene matches: 3. The CDR3 coding sequence is TGCAGTGCTAGGCGGGGGGGCCTCAATGAGCAGTTCTTC. Protein sequence: CSARRGGLNEQFF.

J is TRBJ1-2 and V is TRBV6-1, with 7 bases that match TRBD1. V lost 6 bases to trimming and J lost 1 base; unmatched junction nucleotides: 14. Germline CDR1 reads MNHNS; CDR2 reads SASEGT. CDR3 size: 17 residues. The CDR3 loop reads CASRVSSLSGGNYGYTF. The CDR3 nucleotides read TGTGCCAGCAGAGTGAGTTCACTCTCAGGGGGTAACTATGGCTACACCTTC.

This clonotype showed up just once. The genes are TRBV6-1 and TRBJ2-7, with TRBD2 identical over 15 bases. CDR1 is MNHNS and CDR2 is SASEGT in the germline V gene. CDR3 length: 15 residues. J was trimmed by 5 bases and V by 6 bases; bases with no gene match: 5. This CDR3 reads CASSFGLAGGNEQYF. The CDR3 nucleotides read TGTGCCAGCAGCTTCGGACTAGCGGGGGGGAACGAGCAGTACTTC.

This clonotype has more than one count but fewer than ten. The J gene is TRBJ2-3, the V gene TRBV7-2, with 8 bases fitting TRBD1. V lost 4 bases and J lost 3; bases outside the gene matches: 6. Germline lookup yields CDR1 SGHTA and CDR2 FQGNSA. CDR3 length: 15 residues. CDR3 region: CASSSVGQGTDTQYF. The CDR3 coding sequence is TGTGCCAGCAGCTCCGTTGGACAGGGTACAGATACGCAGTATTTT.

V usage is TRBV20-1 and J usage is TRBJ2-7, with D tentatively TRBD1 (5 bases). The J call is in doubt because the DNA end fits TRBJ2-5 better. Germline V gene lookup returns CDR1 DFQATT and CDR2 SNEGSKA (reference sequence). This CDR3 spans 13 amino acids. The CDR3 protein is CSASFLGVETQYF. CDR3 in DNA: TGCAGTGCAAGTTTCTTAGGGGTGGAGACCCAGTACTTC.

The chain combines TRBV20-1 with TRBJ2-3, with D unresolved. CDR1 and CDR2 (germline): DFQATT, SNEGSKA (reference sequence). V was shortened by 2 bases and J by 8 bases, with 11 bases between the two germline ends. The CDR3 loop spans 12 amino acids. CDR3 sequence: CSARLNFGTQYF. CDR3 bases: TGCAGTGCTAGACTAAATTTTGGTACGCAGTATTTT.